The T cell receptor (beta chain) described here comes from a study of cytomegalovirus exposure and HLA in healthy donors. Study results and caveats: Altogether, 164 TCR beta chains were recorded as cytomegalovirus-associated.

A note on this clone: Its antigen is unknown.

Use of 60 Vbeta and 13 Jbeta primers characterized the PCR. As handled by the study authors: Around 11 million shared chains were among the roughly 80 million unique TCR beta chains that a later analysis counted. Generated by immunoSEQ multiplex PCR, the TCRdb table keeps only in-frame clones and is missing some. D and trimming come from the DNA, and the V and J calls and clone size come from that table. Among approximately 160,000 clones, around 80% were seen once, and the ten largest hold around 3%. Germline V gene lookup returns CDR1 GTSNPN and CDR2 SVGIG (reference sequence). The length of the CDR3 is 15 residues. V dropped 0 bases and J dropped 6; count of bases not matched to a gene: 7.

The gene calls are TRBV30 and TRBJ1-4; TRBD1 matches at 7 bases. Sequenced sample: PBMCs. The receptor's source is a woman aged 50 to 60 in good health and CMV-seropositive. The CDR3 reads CAWSVAGTADEKLFF. CDR3 bases: TGTGCCTGGAGTGTTGCCGGGACAGCGGATGAAAAACTGTTTTTT.